The sequence of this T cell receptor (beta chain) was determined in a study of blood T cells in healthy people across ages. Study-level results: TCR beta diversity tracked closely with naive T cell percentage.

Concerning this clonotype: Its cognate antigen is unknown.

The V gene end was trimmed by 5 bases and the J gene end by 1 base; junction bases not matched to a gene: 4. CDR1 and CDR2 from the germline V gene are MNHNS and SASEGT. This CDR3 has 15 amino acids. Then a second PCR, running roughly 7 to 11 cycles, was carried out with a sample-barcoded 5' primer and a J-beta primer mix. TCRdb reprocessed the 5' RACE reads via MiXCR and lists one record per CDR3 protein. The table shows about a million distinct CDR3 sequences, with roughly 48% occurring only once. The authors extracted at least 5 micrograms of total RNA per sample. The material sequenced was blood. V is TRBV6-1 and J is TRBJ2-5; the match to TRBD1 covers 10 bases. The source of this sequence is a man in his thirties or forties in good health. The CDR3 reads CASSPGQGVQETQYF. CDR3 in DNA: TGTGCCAGCAGTCCTGGACAGGGGGTCCAAGAGACCCAGTACTTC.